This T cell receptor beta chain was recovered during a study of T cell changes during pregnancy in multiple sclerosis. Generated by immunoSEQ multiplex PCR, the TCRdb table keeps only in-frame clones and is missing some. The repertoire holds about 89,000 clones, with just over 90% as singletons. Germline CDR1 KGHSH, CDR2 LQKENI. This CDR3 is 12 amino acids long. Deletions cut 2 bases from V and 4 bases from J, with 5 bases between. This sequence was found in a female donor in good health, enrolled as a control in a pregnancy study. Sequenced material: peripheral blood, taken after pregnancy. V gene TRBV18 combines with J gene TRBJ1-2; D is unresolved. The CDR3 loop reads CASSPGLYGYTF. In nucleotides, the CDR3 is TGTGCCAGCTCACCAGGGCTCTATGGCTACACCTTC. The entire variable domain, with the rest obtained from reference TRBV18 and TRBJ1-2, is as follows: NAGVMQNPRHLVRRRGQEARLRCSPMKGHSHVYWYRQLPEEGLKFMVYLQKENIIDESGMPKERFSAEFPKEGPSILRIQQVVRGDSAAYFCASSPGLYGYTFGSGTRLTVV.